Below, 27 T cell receptor beta chains from the same sample are listed, as sequenced in a study of type 1 regulatory T cells. Overall study findings and caveats: Type 1 regulatory T cells had a more restricted TCR repertoire than non-type 1 regulatory T cells.

The antigens for these receptors are not known. TCRdb independently ran MiXCR on the reads; one entry per CDR3 protein. The repertoire holds about 71,000 distinct CDR3 sequences, with 20% to 25% as singletons. Sequencing was performed on cultured type 1 regulatory T (Tr1) cells, either the whole culture or a sorted fraction (not recorded which). The source of these receptors is a human donor in good health.

V is TRBV27 and J is TRBJ2-7; possible D gene TRBD2, 6 bases. V gave up 3 bases and J gave up 0 bases, with 12 bases separating them. CDR1 is MNHEY, CDR2 SMNVEV, per germline (reference sequence). The CDR3 spans 15 residues. CDR3 sequence (DNA): TGTGCCAGCAGTTTGCGGCGGGGTAGCTCCTACGAGCAGTACTTC. Translation gives CASSLRRGSSYEQYF.

CDR3 sequence reads: CASSPLSPWETQYF. CDR3 nucleotide sequence: TGCGCCAGCAGCCCCCTTAGTCCTTGGGAGACCCAGTACTTC. The V call is TRBV5-1, the J call TRBJ2-5; no firm D call. Germline assignment: CDR1 SGHRS and CDR2 YFSETQ. This CDR3 is 14 amino acids long. V was shortened by 4 bases and J by 5 bases, with 15 bases between the two germline ends.

This chain joins TRBV6-5 and TRBJ2-3, with a tentative D call TRBD2 (7 bases). Trimming cost V 8 bases and J 7 bases, with 22 bases left between them. Looked up from germline, CDR1 is MNHEY and CDR2 is SVGAGI. CDR3 length: 15 amino acids. Here the CDR3 reads CASCREVGGQNTQYF. The CDR3 nucleotides are TGTGCCAGCTGCCGGGAGGTTGGGGGCCAGAATACGCAGTATTTT.

This clonotype was seen only a few times. The chain links TRBV2 to TRBJ1-1; D is undetermined. Trimming took 10 bases from V and 3 from J, leaving 9 bases between them. CDR3 length: 11 amino acids. Per the germline V gene, CDR1 is SNHLY and CDR2 is FYNNEI. The CDR3: CATSIHTEAFF. The CDR3 region has the DNA TGTGCCACATCAATACACACTGAAGCTTTCTTT.

The rearrangement uses TRBV6-2 or TRBV6-3 and TRBJ2-1; 8 nucleotides agree with TRBD1. Trimming removed 1 base from V and 5 bases from J; junction bases left unmatched: 7. Germline CDR1 reads MNHEY; CDR2 reads SVGEGT. The CDR3 is 16 amino acids. CDR3 residues: CASSYWTVTGDNEQFF. The CDR3 DNA follows: TGTGCCAGCAGTTACTGGACGGTGACAGGGGACAATGAGCAGTTCTTC.

A word on this clonotype: Given a much more abundant clone one base away, this may be a read error. The chain is built from TRBV20-1 and TRBJ2-7; the D is unclear. Germline values: CDR1 DFQATT, CDR2 SNEGSKA (reference sequence). CDR3 length: 12 residues. Deletions cut 3 bases from V and 0 bases from J, with 6 bases between. The CDR3 DNA reads TGCAGTGCTAGGCCGGACTCCTACGAGCAGTACTTC. Protein product: CSARPDSYEQYF.

This clonotype was recorded only once. J is TRBJ2-5 and V is TRBV20-1; D call uncertain. V gave up 6 bases and J gave up 2 bases, with 13 bases separating them. This CDR3 region has 13 residues. Germline V gene sequence: CDR1 DFQATT, CDR2 SNEGSKA (reference sequence). The CDR3 bases are TGCAGTGCGCCAGAACAGCGACAAGAGACCCAGTACTTC. Encoded protein: CSAPEQRQETQYF.

In this sample, this clonotype turned up a few times. The chain employs TRBV24-1 and TRBJ2-1; 8 bases map to TRBD2. CDR1 and CDR2 (germline): KGHDR, SFDVKD. This CDR3 has 19 residues. The J segment lost 0 bases and the V segment lost 3 bases, leaving 12 bases of the junction unmatched. In DNA, the CDR3 is TGTGCCACCAGTGATCCTGAACCGGGGAGCGGGAGCTCCTACAATGAGCAGTTCTTC. Its protein product is CATSDPEPGSGSSYNEQFF.

The genes are TRBV28 and TRBJ1-5; D unresolved. With 7 bases removed from V and 7 bases from J, the gap between germline ends came to 14 bases. Germline values: CDR1 MDHEN, CDR2 SYDVKM. This CDR3 contains 13 residues. The CDR3 nucleotides read TGTGCCAGCACCCGCGGGGTCATACAGCCCCAGCATTTT. Protein product: CASTRGVIQPQHF.

This clonotype showed up just a few times. The chain joins TRBV10-3 to TRBJ2-3; D is unclear. In germline, CDR1 is ENHRY, CDR2 SYGVKD. V lost 6 bases, J lost 3 bases, and 4 bases lay in between. The CDR3 sequence is 11 residues long. Here the CDR3 reads CAISGTDTQYF. DNA of the CDR3: TGTGCCATCAGCGGTACAGATACGCAGTATTTT.

The CDR3 nucleotides read TGTGCCAGCAGCGCCTTAGGGGGCGGCCGCTCCTACGAGCAGTACTTC. Protein product: CASSALGGGRSYEQYF. V is TRBV7-8 and J is TRBJ2-7; 7 nucleotides match TRBD1. The germline gives CDR1 SGHVS, CDR2 FQNEAQ. The trim removed 5 bases at V and 0 bases at J, leaving 10 bases unmatched. The CDR3 runs 16 residues.

This chain joins TRBV15 and TRBJ1-2; D not resolved. Germline CDR1 reads LNHNV; CDR2 reads YYDKDF (reference sequence). CDR3 length equals 14 residues. V lost 3 bases and J 4 bases, leaving 12 bases between the germline ends. The CDR3 here is CATSRRTGSYGYTF. The CDR3 nucleotides read TGTGCCACCAGCAGGCGGACCGGGAGCTATGGCTACACCTTC.

The rearrangement links TRBV10-3 to TRBJ2-7; D unresolved. CDR3 length: 13 residues. In germline, CDR1 is ENHRY, CDR2 SYGVKD. Trimming took 3 bases from V and 2 from J, leaving 8 bases between them. This CDR3 reads CAISDEETYEQYF. DNA of the CDR3: TGTGCCATCAGTGACGAAGAGACCTACGAGCAGTACTTC.

This clonotype was seen a handful of times. This sequence joins TRBV12-3 or TRBV12-4 and TRBJ2-1; TRBD1 agrees at 7 bases. The CDR3 loop spans 15 amino acids. V was pared by 7 bases and J by 2 bases, with 8 bases of the junction left unmatched. CDR3 nucleotides: TGTGCCAGCACTTCCCCCGGGACAGCCTACAATGAGCAGTTCTTC. It codes for CASTSPGTAYNEQFF.

This clonotype was observed a few times. The rearrangement joins TRBV3-1 to TRBJ2-1; perhaps D is TRBD1 or TRBD2 (5 bases each). The CDR3 spans 14 residues. The germline V gene has CDR1 LGHDT and CDR2 YNNKEL (reference sequence). Trimming shortened V by 1 base and J by 10 bases, and 14 bases separated the two germline ends. CDR3: CASSQGLGVGEQFF. The CDR3 bases are TGTGCCAGCAGCCAAGGGTTGGGGGTTGGGGAGCAGTTCTTC.

The table lists this clonotype with many counts. The rearrangement uses TRBV29-1 and TRBJ2-7; D remains ambiguous. The germline V gene has CDR1 SQVTM and CDR2 ANQGSEA. Trimming took off 6 bases at V and 4 bases at J, with 10 bases between the two ends. There are 11 residues in the CDR3. The DNA of the CDR3 is TGCAGCGTGATGGACGGATACGAGCAGTACTTC. The encoded protein is CSVMDGYEQYF.

A few counts support this clonotype. The rearrangement links TRBV20-1 to TRBJ1-5; D not resolved. The CDR3 is 12 residues long. The V gene lost 6 bases and the J gene lost 4 bases, with 10 bases spanning the gap. CDR1 DFQATT and CDR2 SNEGSKA come from the germline V gene (reference sequence). The CDR3 protein is CSAGRRNQPQHF. In DNA form, the CDR3 reads TGCAGTGCGGGAAGGAGGAATCAGCCCCAGCATTTT.

The chain is built from TRBV20-1 and TRBJ1-1, with 8 bases matching TRBD1. The CDR3 length is 14 residues. J lost 0 bases, V lost 5 bases, and 5 bases had no gene match. The V gene's germline CDR1 is DFQATT and CDR2 SNEGSKA (reference sequence). The CDR3 bases are TGCAGTGCTGCCCGGGACAGGATGAACACTGAAGCTTTCTTT. Translation: CSAARDRMNTEAFF.

The CDR3 spells CAGQVGGTGELFF. CDR3 DNA sequence: TGCGCCGGACAGGTCGGCGGCACCGGGGAGCTGTTTTTT. The chain uses TRBV5-1 and TRBJ2-2; 7 bases map to TRBD1. The V gene end was trimmed by 10 bases and the J gene end by 4 bases; junction bases not matched to a gene: 7. CDR1 is SGHRS and CDR2 is YFSETQ in the germline V gene. CDR3 length: 13 amino acids.

Notes on this clonotype: This may arise from a read error, as a much more abundant clone is one base away. The gene calls are TRBV6-2 or TRBV6-3 and TRBJ2-1, with 13 nucleotides matching TRBD2. Germline V gives CDR1 MNHEY, CDR2 SVGEGT. The CDR3 has 19 residues. The chain's CDR3 is CASSYSTSGRIGSCNEQFF. As DNA, the CDR3 is TGTGCCAGCAGTTACTCGACTAGCGGGAGGATCGGGTCCTGCAATGAGCAGTTCTTC.

This clonotype was detected ten times or more. CDR3 DNA: TGCGCCAGCAGCTTGGGGGCTAGCGGGATTACAGATACGCAGTATTTT. This translates into CASSLGASGITDTQYF. The V and J genes are TRBV5-1 and TRBJ2-3; 9 bases line up with TRBD2. There are 16 residues in the CDR3. The germline gives CDR1 SGHRS, CDR2 YFSETQ. J was trimmed by 3 bases and V by 0 bases; bases with no gene match: 5.

This chain links TRBV20-1 with TRBJ1-6; D is possibly TRBD1 (6 bases). V lost 7 bases to trimming and J lost 0 bases, with 16 bases between them. CDR3 length: 16 residues. Per germline, CDR1 DFQATT and CDR2 SNEGSKA (reference sequence). The chain's CDR3 is CSVKDSQSSYNSPLHF. The CDR3, as DNA: TGCAGTGTCAAGGACAGCCAAAGCTCCTATAATTCACCCCTCCACTTT.

On this clonotype: At one end, the junction sequence differs from germline, possibly due to a read error. The V gene is TRBV25-1, the J gene TRBJ2-2; 9 positions agree with TRBD2. The CDR3 has 15 amino acids. Germline V gives CDR1 MGHDK, CDR2 SYGVNS. CDR3 nucleotide sequence: TGTGCCAGCAGCTCAGCGGGAGGAGGTACGAGGGAGCCGTTTTTT. This encodes CASSSAGGGTREPFF. Based on the CDR3 plus reference TRBV25-1 and TRBJ2-2, the full variable domain is EADIYQTPRYLVIGTGKKITLECSQTMGHDKMYWYQQDPGMELHLIHYSYGVNSTEKGDLSSESTVSRIRTEHFPLTLESARPSHTSQYLCASSSAGGGTREPFFGEGSRLTVL.

This clonotype was seen a few times. The chain has TRBV9 and TRBJ2-3; D ambiguous. The CDR3 has 16 amino acids. Trimming pared 0 bases from V and 2 bases from J, leaving 13 bases between. Germline lookup yields CDR1 SGDLS and CDR2 YYNGEE. CDR3 sequence reads: CASSVDLRQNTDTQYF. The CDR3 region has the DNA TGTGCCAGCAGCGTAGATTTGAGACAAAACACAGATACGCAGTATTTT.

This clonotype showed up just a few times. In DNA form, the CDR3 reads TGCAGTGCTAGGGGGACAGTTTTATCCGGGCAGTACTTC. Amino acid sequence: CSARGTVLSGQYF. This chain uses TRBV20-1 with TRBJ2-7, with 7 nucleotides matching TRBD1. There are 13 residues in the CDR3. Germline values: CDR1 DFQATT, CDR2 SNEGSKA (reference sequence). The J segment lost 9 bases and the V segment lost 3 bases, leaving 11 bases of the junction unmatched.

The rearrangement uses TRBV7-2 and TRBJ2-3; D remains unclear. CDR3 length: 12 amino acids. Germline CDR1 SGHTA, CDR2 FQGNSA. The ends were cut back, 1 base at V and 8 bases at J, with 7 bases in the middle. CDR3 in amino acids: CASSLGVRTQYF. The CDR3 region has the DNA TGTGCCAGCAGCTTAGGGGTCCGTACGCAGTATTTT. The complete variable domain, with remaining parts taken from reference TRBV7-2 and TRBJ2-3, reads GAGVSQSPSNKVTEKGKDVELRCDPISGHTALYWYRQSLGQGLEFLIYFQGNSAPDKSGLPSDRFSAERTGGSVSTLTIQRTQQEDSAVYLCASSLGVRTQYFGPGTRLTVL.

V and J are TRBV5-1 and TRBJ2-7, with TRBD1 identical over 8 bases. The CDR3 loop spans 15 amino acids. The trim removed 4 bases at V and 6 bases at J, leaving 12 bases unmatched. The germline CDR1 and CDR2 sequences are SGHRS and YFSETQ. The CDR3 here is CASSGQGALGGEQYF. CDR3 DNA sequence: TGCGCCAGCAGCGGACAGGGAGCCCTTGGGGGCGAGCAGTACTTC.